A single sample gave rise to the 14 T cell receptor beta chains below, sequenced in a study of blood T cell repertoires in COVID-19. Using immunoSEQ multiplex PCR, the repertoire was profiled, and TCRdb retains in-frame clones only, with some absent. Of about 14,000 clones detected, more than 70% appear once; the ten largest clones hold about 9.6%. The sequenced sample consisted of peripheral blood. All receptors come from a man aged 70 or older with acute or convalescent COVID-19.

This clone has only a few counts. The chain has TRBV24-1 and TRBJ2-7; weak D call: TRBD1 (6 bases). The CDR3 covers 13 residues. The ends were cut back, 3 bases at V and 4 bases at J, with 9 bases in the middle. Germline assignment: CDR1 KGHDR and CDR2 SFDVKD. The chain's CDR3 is CATSDPGQYEQYF. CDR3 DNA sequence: TGTGCCACCAGTGATCCCGGACAGTACGAGCAGTACTTC.

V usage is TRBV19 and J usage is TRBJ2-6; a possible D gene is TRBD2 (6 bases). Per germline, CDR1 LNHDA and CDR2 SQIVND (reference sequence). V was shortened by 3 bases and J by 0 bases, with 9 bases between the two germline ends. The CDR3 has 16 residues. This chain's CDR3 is CASSMGRGSGANVLTF. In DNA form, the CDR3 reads TGTGCCAGTAGTATGGGGCGGGGCTCTGGGGCCAACGTCCTGACTTTC.

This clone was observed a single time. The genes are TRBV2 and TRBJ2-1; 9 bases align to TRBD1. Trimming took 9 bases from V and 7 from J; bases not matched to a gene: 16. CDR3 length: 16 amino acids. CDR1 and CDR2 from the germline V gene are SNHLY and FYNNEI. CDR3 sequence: CASSPYTGGASNEQFF. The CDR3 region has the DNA TGTGCCAGTTCCCCCTACACAGGGGGCGCGTCTAATGAGCAGTTCTTC.

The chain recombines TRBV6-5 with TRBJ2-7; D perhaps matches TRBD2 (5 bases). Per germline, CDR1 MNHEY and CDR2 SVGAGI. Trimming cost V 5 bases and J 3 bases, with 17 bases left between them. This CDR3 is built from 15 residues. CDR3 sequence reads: CASSRSDSQVYEQYF. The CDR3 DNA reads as TGTGCCAGCAGTCGTTCGGACTCACAAGTCTACGAGCAGTACTTC.

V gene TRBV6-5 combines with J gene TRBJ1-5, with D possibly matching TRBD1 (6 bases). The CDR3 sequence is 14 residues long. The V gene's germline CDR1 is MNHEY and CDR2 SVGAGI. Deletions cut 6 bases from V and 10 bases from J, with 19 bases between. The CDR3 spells CASRKGGLIAPQHF. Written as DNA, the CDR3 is TGTGCCAGCAGAAAGGGGGGACTAATCGCCCCCCAGCATTTT.

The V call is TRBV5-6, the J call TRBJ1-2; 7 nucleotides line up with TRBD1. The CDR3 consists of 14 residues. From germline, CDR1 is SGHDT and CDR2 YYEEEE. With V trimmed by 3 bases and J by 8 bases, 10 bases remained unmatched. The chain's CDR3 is CASSWGTALQGYTF. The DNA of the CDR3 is TGTGCCAGCAGCTGGGGGACAGCCCTTCAGGGCTACACCTTC.

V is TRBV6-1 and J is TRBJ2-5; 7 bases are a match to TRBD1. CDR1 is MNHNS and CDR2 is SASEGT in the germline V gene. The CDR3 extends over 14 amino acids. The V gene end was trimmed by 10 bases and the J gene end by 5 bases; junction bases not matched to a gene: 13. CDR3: CATVQQGSLETQYF. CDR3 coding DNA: TGTGCCACCGTACAACAGGGGAGTTTGGAGACCCAGTACTTC.

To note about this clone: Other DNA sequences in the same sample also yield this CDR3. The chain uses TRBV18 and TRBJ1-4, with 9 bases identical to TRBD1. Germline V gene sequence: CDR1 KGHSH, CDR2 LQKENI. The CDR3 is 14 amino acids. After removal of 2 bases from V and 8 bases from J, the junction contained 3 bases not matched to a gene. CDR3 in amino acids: CASSPGTGYEKLFF. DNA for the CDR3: TGTGCCAGCTCACCAGGGACAGGGTACGAAAAACTGTTTTTT.

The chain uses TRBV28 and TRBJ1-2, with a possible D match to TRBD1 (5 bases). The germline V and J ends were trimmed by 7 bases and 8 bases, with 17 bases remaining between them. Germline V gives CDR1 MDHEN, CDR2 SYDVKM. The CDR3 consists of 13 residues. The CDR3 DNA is TGTGCCAGCATCGGGGGGATAGTTGGAGGCTACACCTTC. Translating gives CASIGGIVGGYTF.

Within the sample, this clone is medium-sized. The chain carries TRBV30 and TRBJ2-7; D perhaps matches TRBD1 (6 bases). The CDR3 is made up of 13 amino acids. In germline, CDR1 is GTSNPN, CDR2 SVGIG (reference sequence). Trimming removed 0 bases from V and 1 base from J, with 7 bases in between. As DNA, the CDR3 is TGTGCCTGGAGTGTAACAGGGTCCTACGAGCAGTACTTC. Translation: CAWSVTGSYEQYF. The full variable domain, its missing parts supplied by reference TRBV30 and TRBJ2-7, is SQTIHQWPATLVQPVGSPLSLECTVEGTSNPNLYWYRQAAGRGLQLLFYSVGIGQISSEVPQNLSASRPQDRQFILSSKKLLLSDSGFYLCAWSVTGSYEQYFGPGTRLTVT.

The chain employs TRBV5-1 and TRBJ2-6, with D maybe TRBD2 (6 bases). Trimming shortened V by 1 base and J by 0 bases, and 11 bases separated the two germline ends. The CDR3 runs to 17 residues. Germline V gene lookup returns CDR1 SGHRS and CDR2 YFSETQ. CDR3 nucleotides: TGCGCCAGCAGCTTGATTGCGGGAAGCTCTGGGGCCAACGTCCTGACTTTC. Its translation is CASSLIAGSSGANVLTF.

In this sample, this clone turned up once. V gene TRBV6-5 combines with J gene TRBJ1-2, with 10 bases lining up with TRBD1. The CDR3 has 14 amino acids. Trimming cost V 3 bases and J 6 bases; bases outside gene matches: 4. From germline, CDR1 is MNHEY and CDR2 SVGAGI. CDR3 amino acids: CASSYGGQGNGYTF. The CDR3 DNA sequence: TGTGCCAGCAGTTATGGGGGACAGGGGAATGGCTACACCTTC.

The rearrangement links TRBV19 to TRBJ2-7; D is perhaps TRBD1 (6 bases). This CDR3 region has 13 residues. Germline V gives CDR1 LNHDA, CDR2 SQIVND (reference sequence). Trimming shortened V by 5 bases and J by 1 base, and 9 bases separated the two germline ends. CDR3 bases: TGTGCCAGTAGTCCAGGGGTGTCCTACGAGCAGTACTTC. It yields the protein CASSPGVSYEQYF.

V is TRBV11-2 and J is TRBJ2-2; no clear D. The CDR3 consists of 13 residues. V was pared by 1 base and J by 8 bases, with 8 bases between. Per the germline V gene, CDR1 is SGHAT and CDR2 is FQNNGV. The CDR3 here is CASSLAWAGELFF. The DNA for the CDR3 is TGTGCCAGCAGCTTAGCCTGGGCGGGGGAGCTGTTTTTT.